One sample yielded the 25 T cell receptor beta chains listed below, sequenced in a study of T cells expressing NK-cell markers. Each CDR3 protein gets one entry in TCRdb, which reprocessed the 5' RACE reads and gives no DNA. The ten most abundant clones cover roughly 5.2% of a sample with about 380,000 distinct CDR3 sequences. Material for sequencing was blood T cells: a sorted CD56 or NKG2C T cell subset, CD4+ or CD8+ T cells, or bulk PBMC T cells (not recorded which). The receptor source for this set is a man aged 18-75 years in good health.

The chain combines TRBV5-1 with TRBJ2-3; TCRdb's assignment of TRBD1 cannot be checked, as there is no DNA. CDR1 and CDR2 from the germline V gene are SGHRS and YFSETQ. The CDR3 has 14 amino acids. CDR3 region: CASSLGQGPDTQYF.

The CDR3 here is CASSLRDASHGYTF. The chain joins TRBV11-3 to TRBJ1-2; no DNA is available, so the TRBD1 call from TCRdb remains unchecked. Germline V gene data show CDR1 as SGHNT and CDR2 as YENEEA. There are 14 residues in the CDR3. Looking up the rest from reference TRBV11-3 and TRBJ1-2 gives the full variable domain: EAGVVQSPRYKIIEKKQPVAFWCNPISGHNTLYWYLQNLGQGPELLIRYENEEAVDDSQLPKDRFSAERLKGVDSTLKIQPAELGDSAVYLCASSLRDASHGYTFGSGTRLTVV.

This chain joins TRBV3-1 and TRBJ1-4; without DNA, the TCRdb call of TRBD1 cannot be checked. Germline CDR1 and CDR2: LGHDT and YNNKEL (reference sequence). There are 15 residues in the CDR3. The CDR3 loop is CASSPGTGQKEKLFF. The full variable domain, its missing parts supplied by reference TRBV3-1 and TRBJ1-4, is DTAVSQTPKYLVTQMGNDKSIKCEQNLGHDTMYWYKQDSKKFLKIMFSYNNKELIINETVPNRFSPKSPDKAHLNLHINSLELGDSAVYFCASSPGTGQKEKLFFGSGTQLSVL.

The chain links TRBV12-3 or TRBV12-4 to TRBJ1-1; TCRdb names TRBD1, which stays unverified in the absence of DNA. This CDR3 is 18 amino acids long. The CDR3 sequence is CASSLDRAGQEKNTEAFF.

The J gene is TRBJ1-2, the V gene TRBV3-1; TCRdb proposes TRBD1, but this gene call is untestable without DNA. Germline loops: CDR1 LGHDT, CDR2 YNNKEL (reference sequence). The CDR3 has 15 amino acids. The CDR3 here is CASSPAGQPNYGYTF.

The chain uses TRBV6-1 and TRBJ2-5; TCRdb reports TRBD1, a call that lacks DNA to check it against. The CDR3 sequence is 14 residues long. Germline-derived CDR1 and CDR2 are MNHNS and SASEGT. The CDR3 protein is CASSPGDDRETQYF.

The chain employs TRBV5-1 and TRBJ2-5; TCRdb picks TRBD1, but there is no DNA to check that call. CDR1 SGHRS and CDR2 YFSETQ come from the germline V gene. CDR3 size: 14 residues. The chain's CDR3 is CASSSGQIQETQYF.

The chain joins TRBV7-8 to TRBJ2-5; TCRdb designates TRBD1, a call that cannot be tested without DNA. CDR3 length: 14 amino acids. Germline lookup yields CDR1 SGHVS and CDR2 FQNEAQ. The CDR3 protein is CASSPGRQQETQYF.

This sequence joins TRBV12-3 or TRBV12-4 and TRBJ1-1; lacking DNA, the TRBD1 call made by TCRdb goes unchecked. The CDR3 runs to 14 residues. CDR3 sequence reads: CASSYPGQGAEAFF.

V gene TRBV4-2 combines with J gene TRBJ1-2; the TCRdb D gene call, TRBD1, has no DNA to confirm it. The CDR3 totals 15 residues. The germline V gene encodes CDR1 LGHNA and CDR2 YNFKEQ. The CDR3 protein is CASSQEDRDFYGYTF.

J is TRBJ2-3 and V is TRBV6-2 or TRBV6-3. The CDR3 runs to 12 residues. CDR1 MNHEY and CDR2 SVGEGT come from the germline V gene. CDR3 region: CASSWTVRKQYF.

V is TRBV29-1 and J is TRBJ2-2; absent DNA, TCRdb's TRBD2 call cannot be checked. CDR3 size: 12 residues. Looked up from germline, CDR1 is SQVTM and CDR2 is ANQGSEA. This CDR3 is CSAYRAMGELFF.

The chain is built from TRBV6-1 and TRBJ2-5; TCRdb lists TRBD1, though no DNA is available to test this call. Germline lookup yields CDR1 MNHNS and CDR2 SASEGT. The CDR3 totals 14 residues. The CDR3 protein is CASRPPRKGETQYF.

The V call is TRBV5-5, the J call TRBJ2-7; the D gene TCRdb calls, TRBD1, cannot be checked with no DNA. Germline values: CDR1 SGHKS, CDR2 YYEKEE (reference sequence). CDR3 length: 15 amino acids. The CDR3 here is CASSSGQTYALRASF.

The chain uses TRBV6-1 and TRBJ2-7; TCRdb returns TRBD1, unconfirmable since there is no DNA. The CDR3 length is 16 residues. CDR1 MNHNS and CDR2 SASEGT come from the germline V gene. CDR3 sequence: CASRPRDRGDSYEQYF.

This chain joins TRBV30 and TRBJ1-5. The CDR3 loop spans 13 amino acids. Germline V gene data show CDR1 as GTSNPN and CDR2 as SVGIG (reference sequence). This CDR3 reads CAWSVQGGQPQHF.

The rearrangement links TRBV7-6 to TRBJ2-3; TCRdb outputs TRBD2, but without DNA this stays unchecked. The CDR3 totals 13 residues. CDR1 is SGHVS, CDR2 FNYEAQ, per germline. CDR3 sequence: CASSYGTTSSQYF.

The CDR3 protein is CASSYSRGLTDTQYF. This rearrangement joins TRBV6-2 or TRBV6-3 to TRBJ2-3; TCRdb picks TRBD2, but there is no DNA to check that call. This CDR3 region has 15 residues. Germline loops: CDR1 MNHEY, CDR2 SVGEGT.

The chain employs TRBV7-9 and TRBJ2-1. Germline V lookup: CDR1 SEHNR, CDR2 FQNEAQ (reference sequence). The CDR3 length is 16 residues. The CDR3 reads CASSPWTGSSYNEQFF.

This chain uses TRBV27 with TRBJ1-6; TCRdb picks TRBD1, but there is no DNA to check that call. The germline V gene encodes CDR1 MNHEY and CDR2 SMNVEV (reference sequence). This CDR3 has 16 residues. CDR3 residues: CASSMWQGLGNSPLHF.

This sequence joins TRBV5-1 and TRBJ1-6; no DNA is available, so the TRBD1 call from TCRdb remains unchecked. The V gene's germline CDR1 is SGHRS and CDR2 YFSETQ. This CDR3 is built from 17 residues. Here the CDR3 reads CASSQATGTGFGSPLHF.

The rearrangement links TRBV18 to TRBJ2-1; TCRdb returns TRBD1, unconfirmable since there is no DNA. The CDR3 runs 15 residues. Looked up from germline, CDR1 is KGHSH and CDR2 is LQKENI. This CDR3 is CASSWDRRRYNEQFF.

CDR3 loop: CASSPRVQGMGTDTQYF. This chain connects TRBV7-3 to TRBJ2-3; there is no DNA to check the TCRdb D call of TRBD1. The CDR3 contains 17 residues. Per germline, CDR1 SGHTA and CDR2 FQGTGA. The variable domain in full, with the rest retrieved from reference TRBV7-3 and TRBJ2-3, is GAGVSQTPSNKVTEKGKYVELRCDPISGHTALYWYRQSLGQGPEFLIYFQGTGAADDSGLPNDRFFAVRPEGSVSTLKIQRTERGDSAVYLCASSPRVQGMGTDTQYFGPGTRLTVL.

J is TRBJ2-5 and V is TRBV6-2 or TRBV6-3; the TCRdb call, TRBD2, lacks DNA for checking. Germline values: CDR1 MNHEY, CDR2 SVGEGT. The CDR3 consists of 17 residues. The CDR3 loop reads CASSYSALAGHGETQYF.

This rearrangement joins TRBV4-2 to TRBJ1-1; TCRdb designates TRBD1, a call that cannot be tested without DNA. Germline-derived CDR1 and CDR2 are LGHNA and YNFKEQ. The CDR3 is 16 residues long. The CDR3: CASTKGGTDENTEAFF.